What follows describes a single T cell receptor beta chain. Its antigen is currently unknown. The entry originates in a study of a mutant IDH1 vaccine in newly diagnosed glioma. The wider study: The treated population exhibited a male proportion of around 62%, a female proportion of roughly 38%, and a mean age of approximately 42 years. The therapy given earlier, which was standard therapy, consisted of radiotherapy, temozolomide, or both, and most of the patients received both.

The CDR3 covers 18 residues. J was trimmed by 3 bases and V by 4 bases; bases with no gene match: 10. CDR1 LGHNA and CDR2 YSLEER come from the germline V gene. Sample time point: baseline, week 1 (first vaccination visit). As to treatment: pre-vaccination baseline after standard-of-care therapy. The data were produced by immunoSEQ multiplex PCR, yet TCRdb's version contains in-frame clones alone and is incomplete. The table shows 80,000 to 100,000 clones, with around 80% occurring only once. Study findings and constraints: Of the patients, 85% to 95% had vaccine-induced immune responses.

The chain couples TRBV4-3 to TRBJ2-1; TRBD2 agrees at 12 bases. This clonotype was sampled from a man aged 40-49 years with glioma. The sequencing used PBMCs, collected from a glioma patient treated with radiotherapy, temozolomide or both. The CDR3 region is CASSPTSGGPPSYNEQFF. In nucleotides, the CDR3 is TGCGCCAGCAGCCCGACTAGCGGGGGCCCCCCCAGCTACAATGAGCAGTTCTTC.